These T cell receptor beta chains were read from a single sample in a study of CD8 T cells in ankylosing spondylitis. A single record per CDR3 protein comes from TCRdb applying MiXCR to the 5' RACE reads. Of around 180,000 distinct CDR3 sequences in the sample, 13% were seen once. The specimen was blood, either unsorted or a sorted T cell fraction (not recorded which). These receptors were obtained from a female donor with ankylosing spondylitis or in good health (not recorded which). Each CDR3 is given with its conserved first and last residue. Each record gives: D gene, clone size, V gene, J gene, CDR3 protein, CDR3 DNA. D genes are given only for firm matches. Clone sizes are given selectively: once, few, many, or a class where the clone is expanded.

d_gene: TRBD1
abundance: few
v_gene: TRBV20-1
j_gene: TRBJ2-4
CDR3aa: CSARDTRTGIITKNIQYF
CDR3nt: TGCAGTGCTAGAGATACCCGGACAGGGATTATAACCAAAAACATTCAGTACTTC

d_gene: .
abundance: many
v_gene: TRBV7-6
j_gene: TRBJ1-4
CDR3aa: CASSRGATNEKLFF
CDR3nt: TGTGCCAGCAGCCGGGGTGCAACTAATGAAAAACTGTTTTTT

d_gene: .
abundance: .
v_gene: TRBV19
j_gene: TRBJ2-1
CDR3aa: CASSPAGILAYNGQFF
CDR3nt: TGTGCCAGTAGTCCCGCGGGAATTCTTGCCTACAATGGGCAGTTCTTC

d_gene: .
abundance: many
v_gene: TRBV15
j_gene: TRBJ2-2
CDR3aa: CATSPRTANTGELFF
CDR3nt: TGTGCCACCAGCCCCCGGACTGCAAACACCGGGGAGCTGTTTTTT

d_gene: .
abundance: many
v_gene: TRBV7-9
j_gene: TRBJ2-3
CDR3aa: CASSPPRAVGTDTQYF
CDR3nt: TGTGCCAGCAGCCCACCCCGAGCGGTCGGCACAGATACGCAGTATTTT

d_gene: TRBD1
abundance: .
v_gene: TRBV20-1
j_gene: TRBJ1-1
CDR3aa: CSAFLGQEKAFF
CDR3nt: TGCAGTGCCTTCTTAGGACAGGAGAAAGCTTTCTTT

d_gene: .
abundance: many
v_gene: TRBV7-2
j_gene: TRBJ1-5
CDR3aa: CASSTGYNQPQHF
CDR3nt: TGTGCCAGCAGCACGGGGTACAATCAGCCCCAGCATTTT

d_gene: TRBD2
abundance: many
v_gene: TRBV20-1
j_gene: TRBJ2-7
CDR3aa: CSARDPVAGIYEQYF
CDR3nt: TGCAGTGCTAGAGACCCCGTAGCGGGAATCTACGAGCAGTACTTC

d_gene: TRBD2
abundance: many
v_gene: TRBV6-5
j_gene: TRBJ2-1
CDR3aa: CASSLLAVSYNEQFF
CDR3nt: TGTGCCAGCAGTTTACTAGCGGTCTCCTACAATGAGCAGTTCTTC

d_gene: .
abundance: few
v_gene: TRBV6-2/TRBV6-3
j_gene: TRBJ2-5
CDR3aa: CASTSLETQYF
CDR3nt: TGTGCCAGCACCTCTCTAGAGACCCAGTACTTC

d_gene: .
abundance: .
v_gene: TRBV30
j_gene: TRBJ2-5
CDR3aa: CAWGGARQTQYF
CDR3nt: TGTGCCTGGGGAGGGGCGAGGCAGACCCAGTACTTC

d_gene: .
abundance: few
v_gene: TRBV5-1
j_gene: TRBJ2-1
CDR3aa: CASSSQHGSSYNEQFF
CDR3nt: TGCGCCAGCAGCTCTCAACATGGGAGCTCCTACAATGAGCAGTTCTTC

d_gene: .
abundance: many
v_gene: TRBV6-2/TRBV6-3
j_gene: TRBJ2-5
CDR3aa: CASSYGMGAYQETQYF
CDR3nt: TGTGCCAGCAGTTACGGGATGGGAGCGTACCAAGAGACCCAGTACTTC

d_gene: TRBD1
abundance: few
v_gene: TRBV6-5
j_gene: TRBJ1-1
CDR3aa: CASSWTGEGRSAEAFF
CDR3nt: TGTGCCAGCAGTTGGACAGGGGAGGGAAGGAGCGCTGAAGCTTTCTTT

d_gene: TRBD1
abundance: once
v_gene: TRBV20-1
j_gene: TRBJ1-5
CDR3aa: CCARCWTGIGNQPQHF
CDR3nt: TGCTGTGCTAGGTGTTGGACAGGGATCGGCAATCAGCCCCAGCATTTT

d_gene: .
abundance: many
v_gene: TRBV7-2
j_gene: TRBJ1-3
CDR3aa: CASSRRASSGNTIYF
CDR3nt: TGTGCCAGCAGCCGCCGGGCAAGCTCTGGAAACACCATATATTTT

d_gene: .
abundance: few
v_gene: TRBV30
j_gene: TRBJ2-3
CDR3aa: CAWTGHTDTQYF
CDR3nt: TGTGCCTGGACTGGGCACACAGATACGCAGTATTTT

d_gene: TRBD2
abundance: few
v_gene: TRBV28
j_gene: TRBJ2-7
CDR3aa: CASSLFGTSGTYEQYF
CDR3nt: TGTGCCAGCAGTTTATTCGGGACTAGCGGGACCTACGAGCAGTACTTC

d_gene: .
abundance: .
v_gene: TRBV7-3
j_gene: TRBJ2-7
CDR3aa: CASSRGTIGYEQYF
CDR3nt: TGTGCCAGCAGCCGAGGCACAATAGGCTACGAGCAGTACTTC

d_gene: TRBD2
abundance: many
v_gene: TRBV29-1
j_gene: TRBJ2-1
CDR3aa: CSVRGTSGNNEQFF
CDR3nt: TGCAGCGTAAGGGGGACTAGCGGTAACAATGAGCAGTTCTTC

d_gene: TRBD1
abundance: .
v_gene: TRBV6-2/TRBV6-3
j_gene: TRBJ2-7
CDR3aa: CASRDRPRTYEQSF
CDR3nt: TGTGCCAGCAGGGACAGGCCTAGGACCTACGAGCAGTCCTTC

d_gene: TRBD1
abundance: many
v_gene: TRBV7-8
j_gene: TRBJ1-5
CDR3aa: CASSPDRGPSNQPQHF
CDR3nt: TGTGCCAGCAGCCCTGACAGGGGGCCATCAAATCAGCCCCAGCATTTT

d_gene: .
abundance: few
v_gene: TRBV5-1
j_gene: TRBJ1-2
CDR3aa: CASTRGGTSLGDGYTF
CDR3nt: TGCGCCAGCACCCGTGGGGGTACTTCACTCGGTGATGGCTACACCTTC

d_gene: .
abundance: many
v_gene: TRBV7-2
j_gene: TRBJ2-2
CDR3aa: CASSLGALGELFF
CDR3nt: TGTGCCAGCAGCTTAGGGGCACTCGGGGAGCTGTTTTTT

d_gene: TRBD2
abundance: .
v_gene: TRBV12-3/TRBV12-4
j_gene: TRBJ2-2
CDR3aa: CASSFRLAGVTGELFF
CDR3nt: TGTGCCAGCAGTTTCCGTCTAGCGGGAGTAACCGGGGAGCTGTTTTTT

d_gene: TRBD1
abundance: many
v_gene: TRBV28
j_gene: TRBJ1-2
CDR3aa: CASSPRTGYGYTF
CDR3nt: TGTGCCAGCAGTCCTCGGACAGGCTATGGCTACACCTTC

d_gene: .
abundance: many
v_gene: TRBV7-8
j_gene: TRBJ2-3
CDR3aa: CASRAMRRIASTDTQYF
CDR3nt: TGTGCCAGCAGGGCGATGAGGCGGATCGCAAGCACAGATACGCAGTATTTT

d_gene: .
abundance: many
v_gene: TRBV7-9
j_gene: TRBJ1-1
CDR3aa: CASGNGPEAFF
CDR3nt: TGTGCCAGCGGAAATGGACCTGAAGCTTTCTTT

d_gene: TRBD2
abundance: many
v_gene: TRBV10-3
j_gene: TRBJ2-6
CDR3aa: CAILPGSGAGANVLTF
CDR3nt: TGTGCCATTCTTCCCGGGAGCGGGGCCGGGGCCAACGTCCTGACTTTC

d_gene: .
abundance: few
v_gene: TRBV28
j_gene: TRBJ2-1
CDR3aa: CASGIYNEQFF
CDR3nt: TGTGCCAGCGGGATCTACAATGAGCAGTTCTTC

d_gene: TRBD1
abundance: many
v_gene: TRBV7-2
j_gene: TRBJ1-1
CDR3aa: CASSLMGQLRSGAFF
CDR3nt: TGTGCCAGCAGCTTAATGGGACAGCTCCGGTCTGGAGCTTTCTTT

d_gene: .
abundance: .
v_gene: TRBV4-3
j_gene: TRBJ1-1
CDR3aa: CASSQEVGRVEEAFF
CDR3nt: TGCGCCAGCAGCCAAGAGGTAGGGCGGGTGGAGGAAGCTTTCTTT

d_gene: .
abundance: many
v_gene: TRBV7-2
j_gene: TRBJ2-7
CDR3aa: CASSPLFEGEQYF
CDR3nt: TGTGCCAGCAGCCCCCTCTTTGAGGGAGAGCAGTACTTC

d_gene: .
abundance: .
v_gene: TRBV6-1
j_gene: TRBJ2-5
CDR3aa: CASSRGPPGQETQYF
CDR3nt: TGTGCCAGCAGCCGGGGTCCCCCTGGTCAAGAGACCCAGTACTTC

d_gene: .
abundance: medium-sized
v_gene: TRBV2
j_gene: TRBJ2-1
CDR3aa: CASSADYHNEQFF
CDR3nt: TGTGCCAGCAGTGCGGACTACCACAATGAGCAGTTCTTC

d_gene: TRBD2
abundance: few
v_gene: TRBV29-1
j_gene: TRBJ2-5
CDR3aa: CSVGTSGRGEETQYF
CDR3nt: TGCAGCGTGGGGACTAGCGGGAGGGGAGAAGAGACCCAGTACTTC

d_gene: .
abundance: many
v_gene: TRBV3-1
j_gene: TRBJ2-1
CDR3aa: CASSHRGLAISEQFF
CDR3nt: TGTGCCAGCAGCCATCGGGGCTTGGCAATTAGTGAGCAGTTCTTC

d_gene: .
abundance: many
v_gene: TRBV6-2/TRBV6-3
j_gene: TRBJ2-2
CDR3aa: CASSYGQIVGELFF
CDR3nt: TGTGCCAGCAGTTACGGACAGATTGTCGGGGAGCTGTTTTTT

d_gene: .
abundance: many
v_gene: TRBV11-2
j_gene: TRBJ1-1
CDR3aa: CASRGTEAFF
CDR3nt: TGTGCCAGCAGGGGCACTGAAGCTTTCTTT

d_gene: TRBD2
abundance: few
v_gene: TRBV12-3/TRBV12-4
j_gene: TRBJ2-1
CDR3aa: CASSFPGGSTVDEQFF
CDR3nt: TGTGCCAGCAGTTTCCCCGGGGGGTCGACCGTGGATGAGCAGTTCTTC

d_gene: TRBD2
abundance: many
v_gene: TRBV29-1
j_gene: TRBJ2-3
CDR3aa: CSVGLLAAMGTDTQYF
CDR3nt: TGCAGCGTTGGTCTACTAGCGGCCATGGGTACAGATACGCAGTATTTT

d_gene: TRBD1
abundance: many
v_gene: TRBV12-3/TRBV12-4
j_gene: TRBJ1-2
CDR3aa: CASSFGQGHDGYTF
CDR3nt: TGTGCCAGCAGTTTTGGACAGGGTCATGATGGCTACACCTTC

d_gene: .
abundance: many
v_gene: TRBV4-3
j_gene: TRBJ1-2
CDR3aa: CASSQTTNYGYTF
CDR3nt: TGCGCCAGCAGCCAGACCACTAACTATGGCTACACCTTC

d_gene: .
abundance: many
v_gene: TRBV9
j_gene: TRBJ1-3
CDR3aa: CASRREDSGNTIYF
CDR3nt: TGTGCCAGCCGGCGGGAGGACTCTGGAAACACCATATATTTT

d_gene: TRBD1
abundance: many
v_gene: TRBV29-1
j_gene: TRBJ1-4
CDR3aa: CSVGDRGNEKLFF
CDR3nt: TGCAGCGTTGGGGACAGGGGTAATGAAAAACTGTTTTTT

d_gene: TRBD2
abundance: .
v_gene: TRBV7-2
j_gene: TRBJ2-3
CDR3aa: CASSQGIAGSTDTQYF
CDR3nt: TGTGCCAGCAGCCAGGGTATAGCGGGAAGCACAGATACGCAGTATTTT